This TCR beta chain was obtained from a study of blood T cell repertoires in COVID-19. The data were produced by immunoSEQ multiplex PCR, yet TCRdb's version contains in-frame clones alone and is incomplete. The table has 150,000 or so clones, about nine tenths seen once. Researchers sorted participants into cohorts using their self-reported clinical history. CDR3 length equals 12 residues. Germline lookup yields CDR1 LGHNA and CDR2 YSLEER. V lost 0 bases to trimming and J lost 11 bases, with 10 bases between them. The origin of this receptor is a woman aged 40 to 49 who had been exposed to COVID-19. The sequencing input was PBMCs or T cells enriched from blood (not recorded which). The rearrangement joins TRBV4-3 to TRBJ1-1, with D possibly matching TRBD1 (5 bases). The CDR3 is CASSQDWGVAFF. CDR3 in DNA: TGCGCCAGCAGCCAAGATTGGGGCGTCGCTTTCTTT.